Described below is a single T cell receptor (beta chain) sequence and its context. Its antigen is not known. This sample stems from a study of T cell responses to AZD1222 COVID-19 vaccine. Overall study results and limits: Along spike, vaccine-associated CD4 TCRs were found throughout, with dominance at 160-218 and 743-854. White British ancestry dominated among donors, who included more females, and clonal diversity was possibly underestimated. Spike-specific TCR breadth and depth went up after people got two AZD1222 doses.

V lost 5 bases and J lost 11, with 16 bases in between. The V gene's germline CDR1 is MNHEY and CDR2 SMNVEV (reference sequence). The CDR3 runs 14 residues. Sequencing used immunoSEQ multiplex PCR; TCRdb keeps in-frame clones, though not all of them. The sample contains approximately 150,000 clones, roughly nine tenths of which appear only once. This chain joins TRBV27 and TRBJ1-6; D possibly corresponds to TRBD1 (5 bases). Sample: peripheral blood, taken 28 days after the second AZD1222 dose. The TCR comes from an adult who received the AZD1222 COVID-19 vaccine. The CDR3 nucleotides are TGTGCCAGCAGTGTCGGGGGGACCGCGGCACCCCTCCACTTT. Encoded protein: CASSVGGTAAPLHF.